This TCR beta chain was identified in a study of cytomegalovirus exposure and HLA in healthy donors. Clones were sequenced by immunoSEQ multiplex PCR, and TCRdb holds only the in-frame ones, with some missing. In the table there are around 190,000 clones, about three quarters of which are singletons. Of note for this clone: The antigen is not known.

Germline trimming cut 4 bases from V and 3 bases from J; bases unmatched to any gene: 5. This CDR3 has 15 amino acids. Per germline, CDR1 LNHNV and CDR2 YYDKDF (reference sequence). General study findings and limits: Reports credit the classifier with highly specific, highly sensitive diagnosis of cytomegalovirus status.

The sequencing sample was made of PBMCs. The chain recombines TRBV15 with TRBJ1-2, with TRBD1 identical over 10 bases. The TCR comes from a woman aged 25 to 39 in good health and CMV-seronegative. The DNA for the CDR3 is TGTGCCACCAGCACAGGACAGGGGGTGGACTATGGCTACACCTTC. Translating gives CATSTGQGVDYGYTF.